Below, 18 T cell receptor beta chains from the same sample are listed, as sequenced in a study of blood T cell repertoires in COVID-19. Measured with immunoSEQ multiplex PCR; TCRdb has only the in-frame clones, and not every one. Altogether a few hundred thousand clones are present, just over 85% being singletons, with the ten largest covering about 1.7%. The specimen sequenced was PBMCs or T cells enriched from blood (not recorded which). The receptors originated from a man aged 40-55 years who had recovered from COVID-19.

In DNA form, the CDR3 reads TGTGCCAGCAGCTCGGGGGGTTCCTGGGAGCAGTACTTC. Its translation is CASSSGGSWEQYF. This chain connects TRBV7-6 to TRBJ2-7; 7 bases are shared with TRBD2. From germline, CDR1 is SGHVS and CDR2 FNYEAQ. The CDR3 has 13 amino acids. V dropped 4 bases and J dropped 7; count of bases not matched to a gene: 7.

The chain links TRBV14 to TRBJ2-1, with 10 positions matching TRBD1. The V gene end was trimmed by 6 bases and the J gene end by 9 bases; junction bases not matched to a gene: 5. Per the germline V gene, CDR1 is SGHDN and CDR2 is FVKESK. The CDR3 loop spans 13 amino acids. CDR3 in amino acids: CASRDRGSGEQFF. DNA for the CDR3: TGTGCCAGCAGGGACAGGGGGTCCGGTGAGCAGTTCTTC.

This chain links TRBV6-2 or TRBV6-3 with TRBJ2-5; no definite D call. This CDR3 is built from 14 residues. Germline CDR1 reads MNHEY; CDR2 reads SVGEGT. The V end lost 0 bases, the J end lost 2 bases, and 7 bases lay between the germline ends. The CDR3 nucleotides read TGTGCCAGCAGTTACTCGGCAGTACAAGAGACCCAGTACTTC. It is translated as CASSYSAVQETQYF.

The chain carries TRBV4-3 and TRBJ1-1; 7 bases match TRBD1. The germline V gene encodes CDR1 LGHNA and CDR2 YSLEER. Losses at the gene ends were 3 bases for V and 1 base for J; bases not matched to a gene: 2. This CDR3 is built from 14 residues. CDR3 sequence: CASSQGTANTEAFF. CDR3 DNA: TGCGCCAGCAGCCAGGGGACAGCGAACACTGAAGCTTTCTTT.

This clone was seen only a few times. The V call is TRBV5-1, the J call TRBJ2-7; 14 bases map to TRBD2. Germline V lookup: CDR1 SGHRS, CDR2 YFSETQ. This CDR3 spans 16 amino acids. J lost 6 bases, V lost 1 base, and 6 bases had no gene match. CDR3 amino acids: CASSLYGTSGSFEQYF. In DNA form, the CDR3 reads TGCGCCAGCAGCTTGTATGGGACTAGCGGGAGTTTCGAGCAGTACTTC.

The CDR3 DNA is TGTGCCAGCAGTTTTTATGACAGGGGGACCTATGGCTACACCTTC. It codes for CASSFYDRGTYGYTF. This chain links TRBV27 with TRBJ1-2, with 9 nucleotides matching TRBD1. The CDR3 contains 15 residues. Germline V gene data show CDR1 as MNHEY and CDR2 as SMNVEV (reference sequence). V gave up 3 bases and J gave up 4 bases; unmatched junction bases: 6.

This clone was found once. The chain is built from TRBV5-5 and TRBJ1-5; D gene uncertain. V was shortened by 5 bases and J by 2 bases, with 14 bases between the two germline ends. Looked up from germline, CDR1 is SGHKS and CDR2 is YYEKEE (reference sequence). This CDR3 is 15 amino acids long. CDR3: CASRLEGGGNQPQHF. In nucleotides, the CDR3 is TGTGCCAGCAGGCTCGAGGGTGGCGGCAATCAGCCCCAGCATTTT.

The chain uses TRBV7-8 and TRBJ1-5, with 9 bases lining up with TRBD1. CDR1 is SGHVS and CDR2 is FQNEAQ in the germline V gene. With V trimmed by 1 base and J by 10 bases, 8 bases remained unmatched. This CDR3 has 15 amino acids. The CDR3 loop reads CASSLEQGALVPQHF. DNA for the CDR3: TGTGCCAGCAGCTTAGAACAGGGGGCTTTAGTTCCCCAGCATTTT.

The chain carries TRBV19 and TRBJ2-7, with TRBD2 identical over 7 bases. J was trimmed by 2 bases and V by 6 bases; bases with no gene match: 7. Germline V gives CDR1 LNHDA, CDR2 SQIVND (reference sequence). This CDR3 is 14 amino acids long. CDR3 nucleotides: TGTGCCAGTAGCCGAGCGGGACCACCCTACGAGCAGTACTTC. Translation gives CASSRAGPPYEQYF.

The chain uses TRBV4-1 and TRBJ1-1; TRBD1 aligns across 7 bases. Per germline, CDR1 MGHRA and CDR2 YSYEKL. The CDR3 sequence is 16 residues long. The J segment lost 1 base and the V segment lost 5 bases, leaving 10 bases of the junction unmatched. The CDR3 spells CASSAYRGHRNTEAFF. The CDR3 DNA is TGCGCCAGCAGCGCCTACAGGGGACATCGGAACACTGAAGCTTTCTTT.

The CDR3 sequence: CASSVGGGNQETQYF. The CDR3 bases are TGTGCCAGCAGCGTTGGCGGGGGGAATCAAGAGACCCAGTACTTC. The V and J genes are TRBV11-3 and TRBJ2-5; 8 nucleotides line up with TRBD2. The CDR3 has 15 residues. Looked up from germline, CDR1 is SGHNT and CDR2 is YENEEA. V gave up 5 bases and J gave up 2 bases; unmatched junction bases: 7.

The chain has TRBV7-3 and TRBJ2-3; D may be TRBD2 (6 bases). Trimming took 5 bases from V and 0 from J, leaving 15 bases between them. The germline V gene has CDR1 SGHTA and CDR2 FQGTGA. The length of the CDR3 is 16 residues. The CDR3 loop reads CASSQPGVASTDTQYF. CDR3 nucleotides: TGTGCCAGCAGCCAGCCGGGGGTCGCGAGCACAGATACGCAGTATTTT.

CDR3 sequence reads: CASSAFGGRTEAFF. DNA for the CDR3: TGCGCCAGCAGCGCCTTCGGGGGGCGGACTGAAGCTTTCTTT. The gene calls are TRBV5-1 and TRBJ1-1; tentatively, D is TRBD1 (6 bases). The CDR3 runs 14 residues. V lost 4 bases, J lost 5 bases, and 15 bases lay in between. Germline V gene sequence: CDR1 SGHRS, CDR2 YFSETQ.

This clone was observed a handful of times. V gene TRBV5-5 combines with J gene TRBJ1-2; 7 bases are a match to TRBD1. Looked up from germline, CDR1 is SGHKS and CDR2 is YYEKEE (reference sequence). Unmatched junction bases numbered 7, after V lost 4 bases and J lost 4 bases. The CDR3 is 14 residues long. CDR3 DNA sequence: TGTGCCAGCAGCGAACCGGGACAGAGCTATGGCTACACCTTC. Translation: CASSEPGQSYGYTF.

This chain connects TRBV15 to TRBJ2-3; 9 bases are shared with TRBD2. Germline V gene data show CDR1 as LNHNV and CDR2 as YYDKDF (reference sequence). The CDR3 is 15 amino acids. J gave up 3 bases and V 5 bases, and 6 bases lay outside the gene matches. The CDR3 is CATSLWTSVTDTQYF. DNA for the CDR3: TGTGCCACCAGCCTTTGGACTAGCGTTACAGATACGCAGTATTTT.

In this sample, this clone turned up once. The chain carries TRBV18 and TRBJ2-7; maybe TRBD2 (5 bases). This CDR3 comprises 13 residues. CDR1 is KGHSH, CDR2 LQKENI, per germline. V lost 6 bases and J lost 6, with 15 bases in between. As DNA, the CDR3 is TGTGCCAGCTCTATCGGAGGAGAAGGCGAGCAGTACTTC. This gives the protein CASSIGGEGEQYF.

This clone has only a few counts. The chain joins TRBV28 to TRBJ1-5; D is possibly TRBD1 (6 bases). Looked up from germline, CDR1 is MDHEN and CDR2 is SYDVKM. The CDR3 length is 12 residues. The V end lost 6 bases, the J end lost 8 bases, and 11 bases lay between the germline ends. The CDR3 coding sequence is TGTGCCAGCAGACAGGGATCGGAGCCCCAGCATTTT. Amino acid sequence: CASRQGSEPQHF.

The chain joins TRBV5-1 to TRBJ2-5; D ambiguous. V was shortened by 4 bases and J by 4 bases, with 5 bases between the two germline ends. The CDR3 sequence is 11 residues long. CDR1 is SGHRS, CDR2 YFSETQ, per germline. This CDR3 is CASSDSETQYF. CDR3 nucleotide sequence: TGCGCCAGCAGCGACTCAGAGACCCAGTACTTC.